Below, 19 T cell receptor delta chains from the same sample are listed, as sequenced in a study of Vδ1+ human thymocytes. No cognate antigen is known for these TCRs. Study-wide results and caveats: Highly polyclonal TRG and TRD repertoires with Gaussian CDR3 length distributions appeared in thymus.

The template was reverse-transcribed extracted RNA. CDR3 amplicons came from multiplex PCR with pooled V-gene forward and constant-region reverse primers. TCRdb re-called the multiplex PCR reads with CATT. The sample lists over 65,000 delta-chain clones; more than 30% were seen once. The specimen sequenced was Vdelta1+ gamma-delta thymocytes from the thymus. The subset: FACS-sorted CD3+ TCRalphabeta- TCRVdelta1+ TCRVdelta2- thymocytes. Every receptor here comes from a boy under two years old who had congenital heart surgery.

The chain links TRDV1 to TRDJ1; 12 positions agree with TRDD3. The J segment lost 0 bases and the V segment lost 2 bases, leaving 16 bases of the junction unmatched. Per germline, CDR1 TSWWSYY and CDR2 QGS. The CDR3 is 21 residues long. CDR3 loop: CALGEGLRLTGGYTNTDKLIF. In DNA, the CDR3 is TGTGCTCTTGGGGAAGGGCTCCGCCTTACTGGGGGATACACCAACACCGATAAACTCATCTTT.

The rearrangement joins TRDV1 to TRDJ1; D is possibly TRDD3 (5 bases). From germline, CDR1 is TSWWSYY and CDR2 QGS. The CDR3 extends over 17 amino acids. V was cut by 1 base and J by 1 base, with 16 bases left in between. The CDR3 DNA follows: TGTGCTCTTGGGGAACACTCGGATAGGCCCCCCACCGATAAACTCATCTTT. This encodes CALGEHSDRPPTDKLIF.

This chain joins TRDV1 and TRDJ1; the D gene is possibly TRDD3 (6 bases). The V end lost 3 bases, the J end lost 2 bases, and 19 bases lay between the germline ends. CDR1 and CDR2 (germline): TSWWSYY, QGS. CDR3 length equals 17 residues. The CDR3 spells CALGDIDVGGLTDKLIF. The CDR3 DNA is TGTGCTCTTGGGGATATTGATGTTGGGGGCCTGACCGATAAACTCATCTTT.

In the case of this clone: Other DNA sequences in the sample encode the same CDR3. The chain combines TRDV1 with TRDJ1; 8 bases agree with TRDD2. Germline loops: CDR1 TSWWSYY, CDR2 QGS. The CDR3 extends over 23 amino acids. The trim removed 3 bases at V and 0 bases at J, leaving 27 bases unmatched. The CDR3 region has the DNA TGTGCTCTTGGGGAGCCCCCTTCCTATAAATTCCCTCCAACTGGGAAACACACCGATAAACTCATCTTT. Its translation: CALGEPPSYKFPPTGKHTDKLIF.

The chain is built from TRDV1 and TRDJ1; TRDD3 matches 11 bases. V shed 3 bases and J 0 bases; nucleotides not matched to a gene: 24. The CDR3 totals 23 residues. Germline assignment: CDR1 TSWWSYY and CDR2 QGS. In DNA, the CDR3 is TGTGCTCTTGGGGACATTGCTTCCTCCCTTTCGCTGGGGGATACCCCCCACACCGATAAACTCATCTTT. It specifies CALGDIASSLSLGDTPHTDKLIF.

This sequence joins TRDV1 and TRDJ1; 11 nucleotides align to TRDD3. This CDR3 is built from 24 residues. J lost 4 bases, V lost 2 bases, and 30 bases had no gene match. CDR1 and CDR2 from the germline V gene are TSWWSYY and QGS. The CDR3 spells CALGEASLGATMIGGYARLDKLIF. The CDR3 nucleotides read TGTGCTCTTGGGGAAGCCTCATTGGGAGCTACTATGATTGGGGGATACGCTAGGCTCGATAAACTCATCTTT.

This clone has just a few counts. The V and J genes are TRDV1 and TRDJ1, with TRDD3 identical over 9 bases. The CDR3 is 16 residues long. Germline values: CDR1 TSWWSYY, CDR2 QGS. V was pared by 1 base and J by 0 bases, with 3 bases of the junction left unmatched. CDR3 sequence: CALGEPGGLDTDKLIF. In DNA, the CDR3 is TGTGCTCTTGGGGAACCTGGGGGATTGGACACCGATAAACTCATCTTT.

The sample holds a few counts of this clone. The V gene is TRDV1, the J gene TRDJ1; 10 bases match TRDD3. The CDR3 is 23 amino acids. V dropped 4 bases and J dropped 1; count of bases not matched to a gene: 27. Germline CDR1 TSWWSYY, CDR2 QGS. The CDR3 nucleotides read TGTGCTCTTGGGGGACAACCCGCCCTACGGGGGGGGGATACGGGAGGGTGCACCGATAAACTCATCTTT. Its translation: CALGGQPALRGGDTGGCTDKLIF.

The J gene is TRDJ1, the V gene TRDV1; 9 bases agree with TRDD3. The CDR3 sequence is 19 residues long. Germline V CDR1 and CDR2: TSWWSYY, QGS. V lost 4 bases to trimming and J lost 0 bases; unmatched junction nucleotides: 15. This CDR3 is CALGAPRLLGDNYTDKLIF. The CDR3, as DNA: TGTGCTCTTGGGGCGCCGAGATTACTGGGGGACAATTACACCGATAAACTCATCTTT.

This clone was seen more than once but under ten times. The chain carries TRDV1 and TRDJ1; a weak D match, TRDD3 (6 bases). CDR1 is TSWWSYY and CDR2 is QGS in the germline V gene. Trimming pared 5 bases from V and 0 bases from J, leaving 19 bases between. CDR3 size: 17 residues. Here the CDR3 DNA reads TGTGCTCTTGGGAGACCGAGTCTGGGGCCGTACACCGATAAACTCATCTTT. Translation gives CALGRPSLGPYTDKLIF.

The chain recombines TRDV1 with TRDJ1; TRDD3 might be the D (5 bases). Germline values: CDR1 TSWWSYY, CDR2 QGS. V was shortened by 2 bases and J by 0 bases, with 25 bases between the two germline ends. The length of the CDR3 is 20 residues. The CDR3 region has the DNA TGTGCTCTTGGGGAAGTACGGGGCTGGGTAAGGCCCGGGTACACCGATAAACTCATCTTT. Its protein product is CALGEVRGWVRPGYTDKLIF.

The gene calls are TRDV1 and TRDJ1, with TRDD3 as a possible D gene (5 bases). V lost 3 bases and J 0 bases, leaving 14 bases between the germline ends. The CDR3 totals 16 residues. Germline CDR1 and CDR2: TSWWSYY and QGS. The CDR3 protein is CALGDGAGTYTDKLIF. CDR3 nucleotide sequence: TGTGCTCTTGGGGATGGGGCTGGGACGTACACCGATAAACTCATCTTT.

This chain connects TRDV1 to TRDJ3, with TRDD3 matching over 12 bases. V lost 2 bases to trimming and J lost 0 bases; unmatched junction nucleotides: 11. The CDR3 sequence is 22 residues long. Germline values: CDR1 TSWWSYY, CDR2 QGS. CDR3: CALGEEFPGGYASSWDTRQMFF. The DNA of the CDR3 is TGTGCTCTTGGGGAAGAATTCCCTGGGGGATACGCTAGCTCCTGGGACACCCGACAGATGTTTTTC.

There are a few counts of this clone. The V and J genes are TRDV1 and TRDJ1; 8 positions match TRDD3. V lost 3 bases, J lost 4 bases, and 31 bases stayed unmatched. The germline CDR1 and CDR2 sequences are TSWWSYY and QGS. The CDR3 has 23 residues. CDR3: CALGDRPRSFSPTGGLALDKLIF. The CDR3 DNA reads as TGTGCTCTTGGGGACCGCCCCCGTTCGTTTTCCCCGACTGGGGGCCTCGCGCTCGATAAACTCATCTTT.

Concerning this clone itself: Other DNA sequences in this sample translate to the same CDR3. J is TRDJ1 and V is TRDV1; D remains unclear. The CDR3 is 14 residues long. Germline CDR1 and CDR2: TSWWSYY and QGS. V was shortened by 2 bases and J by 3 bases, with 10 bases between the two germline ends. The CDR3 region is CALGEGPSPDKLIF. The DNA for the CDR3 is TGTGCTCTTGGGGAAGGTCCGTCGCCCGATAAACTCATCTTT.

This chain uses TRDV1 with TRDJ1, with a weak D call TRDD3 (6 bases). Trimming took 1 base from V and 0 from J, leaving 12 bases between them. The CDR3 extends over 16 amino acids. Germline CDR1 and CDR2: TSWWSYY and QGS. The CDR3 spells CALGEPGGKYTDKLIF. CDR3 in DNA: TGTGCTCTTGGGGAACCGGGGGGAAAGTACACCGATAAACTCATCTTT.

This clone turned up a few times. The V and J genes are TRDV1 and TRDJ1, with 12 bases fitting TRDD3. The trim removed 5 bases at V and 4 bases at J, leaving 14 bases unmatched. Germline CDR1 is TSWWSYY and CDR2 is QGS. The CDR3 spans 18 residues. The CDR3 DNA is TGTGCTCTTGGGTTTCCTGTTTACTGGGGGATACCCGACGATAAACTCATCTTT. Protein product: CALGFPVYWGIPDDKLIF.

This chain joins TRDV1 and TRDJ1, with 13 bases that match TRDD3. The J segment lost 0 bases and the V segment lost 4 bases, leaving 35 bases of the junction unmatched. This CDR3 region has 27 residues. Per the germline V gene, CDR1 is TSWWSYY and CDR2 is QGS. The DNA for the CDR3 is TGTGCTCTTGGGGTACTAAAGGGGAGGAGCTTCCCAAATAACGTACTGGGGGATACGCCGTACACCGATAAACTCATCTTT. It translates to CALGVLKGRSFPNNVLGDTPYTDKLIF.

This sequence joins TRDV1 and TRDJ1; D possibly corresponds to TRDD3 (5 bases). Germline V gives CDR1 TSWWSYY, CDR2 QGS. The V gene lost 1 base and the J gene lost 6 bases, with 18 bases spanning the gap. CDR3 length: 16 residues. The CDR3 region is CALGERTRLWDYKLIF. CDR3 nucleotide sequence: TGTGCTCTTGGGGAACGGACGCGACTCTGGGATTATAAACTCATCTTT.